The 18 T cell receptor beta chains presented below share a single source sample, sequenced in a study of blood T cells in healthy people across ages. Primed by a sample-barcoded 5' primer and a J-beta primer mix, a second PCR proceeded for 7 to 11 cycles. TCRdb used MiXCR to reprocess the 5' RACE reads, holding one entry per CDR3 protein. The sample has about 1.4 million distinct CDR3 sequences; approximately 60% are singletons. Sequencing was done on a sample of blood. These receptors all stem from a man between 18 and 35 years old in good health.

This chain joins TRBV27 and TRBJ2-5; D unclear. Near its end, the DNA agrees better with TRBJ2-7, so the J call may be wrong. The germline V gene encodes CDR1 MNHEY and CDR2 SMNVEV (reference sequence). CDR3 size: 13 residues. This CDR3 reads CASSFNRFYEQYF. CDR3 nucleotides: TGTGCCAGCAGTTTCAATCGATTCTACGAGCAGTACTTC.

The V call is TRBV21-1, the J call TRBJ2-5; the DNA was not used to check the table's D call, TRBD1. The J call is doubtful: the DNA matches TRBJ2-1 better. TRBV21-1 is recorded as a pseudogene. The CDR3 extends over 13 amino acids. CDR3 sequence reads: CASSKIVPETQFF. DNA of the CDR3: TGTGCCAGCAGCAAAATCGTCCCGGAGACCCAGTTCTTC.

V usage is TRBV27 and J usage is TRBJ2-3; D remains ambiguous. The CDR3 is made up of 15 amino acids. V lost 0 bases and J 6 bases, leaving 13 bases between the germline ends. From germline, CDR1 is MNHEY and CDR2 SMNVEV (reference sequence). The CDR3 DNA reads TGTGCCAGCAGTTTATCGAACCCCTACGGCGATACGCAGTATTTT. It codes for CASSLSNPYGDTQYF.

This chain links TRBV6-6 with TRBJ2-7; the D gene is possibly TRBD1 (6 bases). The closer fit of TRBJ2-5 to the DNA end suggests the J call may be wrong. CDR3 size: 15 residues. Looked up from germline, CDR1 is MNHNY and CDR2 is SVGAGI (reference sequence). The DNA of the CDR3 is TGTGCCAGCAGTTACGCAGGGGACCCCCAGGAGACCCAGTACTTC. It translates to CASSYAGDPQETQYF.

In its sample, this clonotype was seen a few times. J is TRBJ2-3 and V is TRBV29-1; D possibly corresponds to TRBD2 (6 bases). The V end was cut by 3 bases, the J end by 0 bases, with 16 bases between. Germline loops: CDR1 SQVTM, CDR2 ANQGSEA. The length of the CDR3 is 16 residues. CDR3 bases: TGCAGCGTTGATCCCCCTGGGCGGGGAAGCACAGATACGCAGTATTTT. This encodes CSVDPPGRGSTDTQYF.

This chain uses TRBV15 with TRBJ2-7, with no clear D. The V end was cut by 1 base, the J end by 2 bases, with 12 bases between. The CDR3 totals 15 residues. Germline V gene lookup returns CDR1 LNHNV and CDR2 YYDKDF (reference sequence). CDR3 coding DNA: TGTGCCACCAGCAGAGGGTCGGGCCAGACCTACGAGCAGTACTTC. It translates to CATSRGSGQTYEQYF.

CDR3 DNA sequence: TGTGCCAGCGGCTCTAGCGGGAGGAATGAGCAGTTCTTC. It is translated as CASGSSGRNEQFF. V is TRBV7-9 and J is TRBJ2-1; 11 bases agree with TRBD2. This CDR3 has 13 residues. After removal of 8 bases from V and 7 bases from J, the junction contained 4 bases not matched to a gene. The V gene's germline CDR1 is SEHNR and CDR2 FQNEAQ (reference sequence).

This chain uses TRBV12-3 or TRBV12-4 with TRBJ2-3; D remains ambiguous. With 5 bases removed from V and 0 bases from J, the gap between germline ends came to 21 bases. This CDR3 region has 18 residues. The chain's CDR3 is CASSPPLERLSSTDTQYF. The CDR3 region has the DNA TGTGCCAGCAGTCCCCCGTTAGAACGCCTTTCTAGCACAGATACGCAGTATTTT.

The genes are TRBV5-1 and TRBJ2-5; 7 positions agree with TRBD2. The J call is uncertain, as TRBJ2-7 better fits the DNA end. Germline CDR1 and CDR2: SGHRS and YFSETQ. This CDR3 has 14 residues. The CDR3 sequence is CASSLIAGVHEQYF. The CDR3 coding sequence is TGCGCCAGCAGCTTGATCGCGGGAGTACACGAGCAGTACTTC.

This CDR3 is CSAYEAGVIYEQYF. The CDR3 coding sequence is TGCAGTGCTTACGAAGCGGGGGTTATCTACGAGCAGTACTTC. This sequence joins TRBV20-1 and TRBJ2-4; TRBD2 aligns across 8 bases. The assigned J gene may be wrong: the sequence end matches TRBJ2-7 better. Germline V CDR1 and CDR2: DFQATT, SNEGSKA (reference sequence). The CDR3 extends over 14 amino acids.

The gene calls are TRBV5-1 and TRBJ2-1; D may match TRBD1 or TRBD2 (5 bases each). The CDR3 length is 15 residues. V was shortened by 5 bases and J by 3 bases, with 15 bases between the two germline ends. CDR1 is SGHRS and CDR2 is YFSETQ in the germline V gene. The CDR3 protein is CASRRDDGVYNEQFF. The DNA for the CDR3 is TGCGCCAGCAGACGGGACGACGGCGTCTACAATGAGCAGTTCTTC. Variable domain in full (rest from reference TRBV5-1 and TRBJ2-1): KAGVTQTPRYLIKTRGQQVTLSCSPISGHRSVSWYQQTPGQGLQFLFEYFSETQRNKGNFPGRFSGRQFSNSRSEMNVSTLELGDSALYLCASRRDDGVYNEQFFGPGTRLTVL.

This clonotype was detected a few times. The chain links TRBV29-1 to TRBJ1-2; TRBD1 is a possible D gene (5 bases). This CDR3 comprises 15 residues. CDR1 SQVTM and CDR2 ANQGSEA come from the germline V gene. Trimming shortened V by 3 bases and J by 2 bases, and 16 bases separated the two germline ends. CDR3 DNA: TGCAGCGTTGACCCTCCTCGGGGCAGGAACTATGGCTACACCTTC. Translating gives CSVDPPRGRNYGYTF.

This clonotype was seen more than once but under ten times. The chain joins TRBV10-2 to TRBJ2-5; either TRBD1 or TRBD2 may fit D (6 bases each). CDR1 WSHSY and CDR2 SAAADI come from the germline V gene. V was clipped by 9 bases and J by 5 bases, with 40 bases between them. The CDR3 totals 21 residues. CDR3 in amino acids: CASTQGQGPLNREIQEETQYF. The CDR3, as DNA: TGCGCCAGTACTCAGGGTCAGGGGCCCCTCAACCGGGAGATTCAGGAGGAGACCCAGTACTTC.

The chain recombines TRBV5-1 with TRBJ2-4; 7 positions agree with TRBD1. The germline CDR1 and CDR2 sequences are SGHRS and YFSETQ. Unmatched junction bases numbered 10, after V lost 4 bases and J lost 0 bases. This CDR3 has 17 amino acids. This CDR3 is CASSPRDRLLAKNIQYF. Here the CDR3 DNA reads TGCGCCAGCAGCCCTAGGGACAGACTTCTAGCCAAAAACATTCAGTACTTC.

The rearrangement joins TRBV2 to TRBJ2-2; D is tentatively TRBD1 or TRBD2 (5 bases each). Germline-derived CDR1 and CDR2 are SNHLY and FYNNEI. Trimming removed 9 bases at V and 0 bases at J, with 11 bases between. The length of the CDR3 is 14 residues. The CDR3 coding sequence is TGTGCCAGTCATAGGGGAGCGAACACCGGGGAGCTGTTTTTT. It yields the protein CASHRGANTGELFF. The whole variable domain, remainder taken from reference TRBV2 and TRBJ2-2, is EPEVTQTPSHQVTQMGQEVILRCVPISNHLYFYWYRQILGQKVEFLVSFYNNEISEKSEIFDDQFSVERPDGSNFTLKIRSTKLEDSAMYFCASHRGANTGELFFGEGSRLTVL.

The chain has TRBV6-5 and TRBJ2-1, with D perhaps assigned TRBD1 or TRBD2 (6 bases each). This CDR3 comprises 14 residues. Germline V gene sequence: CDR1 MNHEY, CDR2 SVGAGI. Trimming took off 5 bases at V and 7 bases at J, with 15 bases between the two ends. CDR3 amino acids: CASSLQGGRNEQFF. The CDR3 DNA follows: TGTGCCAGCAGTCTACAGGGAGGCCGGAATGAGCAGTTCTTC.

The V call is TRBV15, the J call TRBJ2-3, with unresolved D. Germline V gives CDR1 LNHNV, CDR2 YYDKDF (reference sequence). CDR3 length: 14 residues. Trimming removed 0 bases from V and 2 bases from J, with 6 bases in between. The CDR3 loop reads CATSRDRHTDTQYF. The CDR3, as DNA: TGTGCCACCAGCAGAGATCGGCACACAGATACGCAGTATTTT.

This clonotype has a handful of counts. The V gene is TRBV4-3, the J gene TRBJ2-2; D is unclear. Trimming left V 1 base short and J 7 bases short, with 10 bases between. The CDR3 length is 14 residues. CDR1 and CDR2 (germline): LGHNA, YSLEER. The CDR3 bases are TGCGCCAGCAGCCAAGTTCGCTGGATCGGGGAGCTGTTTTTT. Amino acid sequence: CASSQVRWIGELFF.